In its sample, the clone carrying this T cell receptor beta chain was seen many times. Its specificity is unknown. The sample originates from a study of CD8 T cells in ankylosing spondylitis. The study, taken as a whole, reports: The disease-linked clones had a CD8+ phenotype and low blood frequencies. Earlier literature documents some of the motif variants in reactive arthritis synovial fluid and blood. Matched ankylosing spondylitis synovial fluid reportedly contained a significantly enriched population of disease-linked clones.

The CDR3 is 11 amino acids. Germline loops: CDR1 MNHEY, CDR2 SMNVEV (reference sequence). Trimming shortened V by 7 bases and J by 4 bases, and 5 bases separated the two germline ends. TCRdb re-derived calls from the 5' RACE reads in MiXCR, one entry per CDR3 protein. The sample lists 250,000 to 400,000 distinct CDR3 sequences, around 10% occurring once. Material for sequencing was blood, either unsorted or a sorted T cell fraction (not recorded which). The source is a female donor with ankylosing spondylitis or in good health (not recorded which). J is TRBJ2-1 and V is TRBV27, with D unresolved. The CDR3 here is CASNRYNEQFF. The DNA of the CDR3 is TGTGCCAGCAATCGTTACAATGAGCAGTTCTTC.